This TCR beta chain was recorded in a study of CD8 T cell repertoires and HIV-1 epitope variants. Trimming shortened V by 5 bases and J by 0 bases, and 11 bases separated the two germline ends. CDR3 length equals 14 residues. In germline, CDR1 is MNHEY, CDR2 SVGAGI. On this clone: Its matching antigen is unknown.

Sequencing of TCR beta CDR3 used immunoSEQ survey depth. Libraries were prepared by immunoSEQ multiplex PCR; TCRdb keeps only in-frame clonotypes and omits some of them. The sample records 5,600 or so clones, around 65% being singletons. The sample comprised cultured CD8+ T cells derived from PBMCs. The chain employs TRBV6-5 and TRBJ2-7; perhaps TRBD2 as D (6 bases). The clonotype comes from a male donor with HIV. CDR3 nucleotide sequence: TGTGCCAGCAGTCCTCTAGCGTACTCCTACGAGCAGTACTTC. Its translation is CASSPLAYSYEQYF.